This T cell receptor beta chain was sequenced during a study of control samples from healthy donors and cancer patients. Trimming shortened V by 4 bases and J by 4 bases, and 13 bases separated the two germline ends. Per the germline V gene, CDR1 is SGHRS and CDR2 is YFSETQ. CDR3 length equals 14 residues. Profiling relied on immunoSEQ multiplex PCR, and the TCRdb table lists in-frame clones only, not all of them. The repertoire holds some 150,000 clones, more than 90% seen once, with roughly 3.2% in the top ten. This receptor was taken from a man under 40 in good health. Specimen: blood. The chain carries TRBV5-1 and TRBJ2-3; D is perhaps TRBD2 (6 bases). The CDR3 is CASSVQLAADTQYF. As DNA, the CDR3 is TGCGCCAGCAGCGTGCAACTAGCTGCAGATACGCAGTATTTT.